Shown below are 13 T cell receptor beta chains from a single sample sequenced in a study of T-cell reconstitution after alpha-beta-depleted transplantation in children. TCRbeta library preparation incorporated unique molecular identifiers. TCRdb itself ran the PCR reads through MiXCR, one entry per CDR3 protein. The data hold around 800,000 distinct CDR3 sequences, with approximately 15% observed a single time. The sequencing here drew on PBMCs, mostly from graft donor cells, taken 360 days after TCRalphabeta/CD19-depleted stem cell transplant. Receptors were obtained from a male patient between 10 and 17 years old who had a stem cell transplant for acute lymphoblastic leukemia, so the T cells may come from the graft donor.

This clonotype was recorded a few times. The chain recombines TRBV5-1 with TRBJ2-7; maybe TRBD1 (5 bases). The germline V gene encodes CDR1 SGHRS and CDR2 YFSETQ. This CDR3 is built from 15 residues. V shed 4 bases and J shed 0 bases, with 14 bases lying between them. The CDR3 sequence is CASSLTRTSSYEQYF. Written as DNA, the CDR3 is TGCGCCAGCAGCCTTACCCGGACAAGCTCCTACGAGCAGTACTTC.

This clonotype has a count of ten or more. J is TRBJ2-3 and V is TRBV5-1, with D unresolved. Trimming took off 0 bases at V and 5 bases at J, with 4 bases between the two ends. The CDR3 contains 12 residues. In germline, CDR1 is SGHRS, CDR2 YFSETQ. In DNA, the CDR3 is TGCGCCAGCAGCTTGGGGGAAGATACGCAGTATTTT. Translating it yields CASSLGEDTQYF.

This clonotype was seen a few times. CDR3 nucleotides: TGCGCCAGCAGACAACAGGGGGGGAGCACTGAAGCTTTCTTT. Translation gives CASRQQGGSTEAFF. The gene calls are TRBV4-1 and TRBJ1-1; 8 bases match TRBD1. This CDR3 spans 14 amino acids. CDR1 is MGHRA, CDR2 YSYEKL, per germline. J gave up 4 bases and V 6 bases, and 7 bases lay outside the gene matches.

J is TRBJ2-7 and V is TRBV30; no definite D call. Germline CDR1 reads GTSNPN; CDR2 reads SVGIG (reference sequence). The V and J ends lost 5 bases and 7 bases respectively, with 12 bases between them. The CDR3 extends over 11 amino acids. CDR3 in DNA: TGTGCCTGGGGAAACCACCGAGAGCAGTACTTC. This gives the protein CAWGNHREQYF.

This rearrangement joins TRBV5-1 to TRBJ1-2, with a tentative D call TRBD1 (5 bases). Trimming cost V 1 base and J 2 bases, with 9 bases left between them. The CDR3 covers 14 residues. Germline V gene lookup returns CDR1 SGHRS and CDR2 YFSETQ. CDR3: CASSLMTVNYGYTF. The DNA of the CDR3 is TGCGCCAGCAGCTTGATGACAGTGAACTATGGCTACACCTTC.

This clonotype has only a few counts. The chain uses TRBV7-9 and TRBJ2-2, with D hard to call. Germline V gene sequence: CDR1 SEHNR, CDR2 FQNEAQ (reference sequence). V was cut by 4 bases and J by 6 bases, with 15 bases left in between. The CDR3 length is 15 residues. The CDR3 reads CASSSGGHTSGELFF. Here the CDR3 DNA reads TGTGCCAGCAGCTCGGGTGGGCATACGTCCGGGGAGCTGTTTTTT.

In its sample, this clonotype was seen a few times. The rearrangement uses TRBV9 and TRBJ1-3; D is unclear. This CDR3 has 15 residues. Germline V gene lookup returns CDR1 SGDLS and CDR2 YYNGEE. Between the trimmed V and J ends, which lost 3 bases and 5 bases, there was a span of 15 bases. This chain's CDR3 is CASSEDGETRNTIYF. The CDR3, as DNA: TGTGCCAGCAGCGAGGACGGAGAGACACGAAACACCATATATTTT.

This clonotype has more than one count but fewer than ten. CDR3 coding DNA: TGTGCCAGCAGCCCAGGAGGGTTGATAGGTCAGCCCCAGCATTTT. Translated, it gives CASSPGGLIGQPQHF. The V call is TRBV5-6, the J call TRBJ1-5; D uncertain. Trimming cost V 4 bases and J 6 bases, with 17 bases left between them. Germline values: CDR1 SGHDT, CDR2 YYEEEE. The CDR3 consists of 15 residues.

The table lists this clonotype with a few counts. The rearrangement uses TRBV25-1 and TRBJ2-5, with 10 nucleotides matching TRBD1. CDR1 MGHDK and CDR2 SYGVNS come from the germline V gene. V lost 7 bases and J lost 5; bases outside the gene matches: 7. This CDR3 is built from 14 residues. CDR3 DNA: TGTGCCAGCAACCCGGGACAGGGGTTGGAGACCCAGTACTTC. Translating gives CASNPGQGLETQYF.

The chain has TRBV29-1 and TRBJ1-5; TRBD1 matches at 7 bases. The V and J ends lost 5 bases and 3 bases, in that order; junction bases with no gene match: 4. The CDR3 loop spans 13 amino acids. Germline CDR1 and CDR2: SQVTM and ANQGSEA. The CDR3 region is CSVRQGNNQPQHF. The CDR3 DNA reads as TGCAGCGTTCGACAGGGTAACAATCAGCCCCAGCATTTT. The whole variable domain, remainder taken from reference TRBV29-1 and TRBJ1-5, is SAVISQKPSRDICQRGTSLTIQCQVDSQVTMMFWYRQQPGQSLTLIATANQGSEATYESGFVIDKFPISRPNLTFSTLTVSNMSPEDSSIYLCSVRQGNNQPQHFGDGTRLSIL.

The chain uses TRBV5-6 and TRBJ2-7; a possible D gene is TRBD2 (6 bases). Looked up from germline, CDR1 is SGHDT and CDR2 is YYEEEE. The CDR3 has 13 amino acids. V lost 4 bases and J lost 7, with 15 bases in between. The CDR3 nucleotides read TGTGCCAGCAGCCATCTCCCGGCGGGGGAGCAGTACTTC. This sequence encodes CASSHLPAGEQYF.

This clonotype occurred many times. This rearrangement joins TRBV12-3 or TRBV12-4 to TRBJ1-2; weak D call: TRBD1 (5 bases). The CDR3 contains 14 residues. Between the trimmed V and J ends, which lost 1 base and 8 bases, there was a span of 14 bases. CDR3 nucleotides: TGTGCCAGCAGTTTAGGAACCGGGGCCGGGGGCTACACCTTC. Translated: CASSLGTGAGGYTF.

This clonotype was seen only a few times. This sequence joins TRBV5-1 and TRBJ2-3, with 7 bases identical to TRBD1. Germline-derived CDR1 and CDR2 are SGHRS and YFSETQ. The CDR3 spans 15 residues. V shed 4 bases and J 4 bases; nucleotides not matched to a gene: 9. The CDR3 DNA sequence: TGCGCCAGCAGCCTACCCCGGACAGGCCCAGATACGCAGTATTTT. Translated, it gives CASSLPRTGPDTQYF.